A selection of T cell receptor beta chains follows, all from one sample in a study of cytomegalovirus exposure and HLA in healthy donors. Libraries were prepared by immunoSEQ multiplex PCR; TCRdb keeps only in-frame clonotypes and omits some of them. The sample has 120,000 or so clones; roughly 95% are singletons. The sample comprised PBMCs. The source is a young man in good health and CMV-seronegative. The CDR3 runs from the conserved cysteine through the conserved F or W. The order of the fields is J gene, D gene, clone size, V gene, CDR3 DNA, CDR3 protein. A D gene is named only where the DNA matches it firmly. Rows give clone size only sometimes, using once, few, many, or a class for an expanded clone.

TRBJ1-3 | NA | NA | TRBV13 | TGTGCCAGCAGCTACACGGGTTCTGGAAACACCATATATTTT | CASSYTGSGNTIYF
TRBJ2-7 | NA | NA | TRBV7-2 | TGTGCCAGCAGCTTAGGCAACGATCTCGCTTCCCTAGCCTACGAGCAGTACTTC | CASSLGNDLASLAYEQYF
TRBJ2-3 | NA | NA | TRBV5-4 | TGTGCCAGCAGCTTGACGTGGGAGAGAGATACGCAGTATTTT | CASSLTWERDTQYF
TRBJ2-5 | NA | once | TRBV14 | TGTGCCAGCAGCCAAGCTTCGGGGAGACAAGAGACCCAGTACTTC | CASSQASGRQETQYF
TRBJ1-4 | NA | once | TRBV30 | TGTGCCTGGGCAGGGGTTTTGAATGAAAAACTGTTTTTT | CAWAGVLNEKLFF
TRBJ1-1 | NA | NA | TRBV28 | TGTGCCAGCAGTTTTTGGATGGGGAGGGACACTGAAGCTTTCTTT | CASSFWMGRDTEAFF
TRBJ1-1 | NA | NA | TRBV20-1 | TGCAGTGCTAGTTCATCTGAAGCTTTCTTT | CSASSSEAFF
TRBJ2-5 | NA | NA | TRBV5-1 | TGCGCCAGCAGCTTGCAGGGATCACAAGAGACCCAGTACTTC | CASSLQGSQETQYF
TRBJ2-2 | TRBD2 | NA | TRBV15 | TGTGCCACCAGCAGAGGACTAGCGGGACCGTACACCGGGGAGCTGTTTTTT | CATSRGLAGPYTGELFF
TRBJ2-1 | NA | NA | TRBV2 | TGTGCCAGCAGTTTGAGGGTGGAGCAGTTCTTC | CASSLRVEQFF
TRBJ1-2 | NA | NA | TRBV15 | TGTGCCACCAGCAGAGATTTTGGCCCTCCCTATGGCTACACCTTC | CATSRDFGPPYGYTF
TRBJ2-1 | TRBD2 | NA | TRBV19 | TGTGCCAGTAGTGCAACCGGGACTAGCGGCCGTTTATCCTACAATGAGCAGTTCTTC | CASSATGTSGRLSYNEQFF
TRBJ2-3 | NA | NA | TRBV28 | TGTGCCAGCAGTTTACCCCGCACAGGGAAGATCACAGATACGCAGTATTTT | CASSLPRTGKITDTQYF
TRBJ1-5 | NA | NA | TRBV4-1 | TGCGCCAGCAGCCAATATTACGGGGTTGATCAGCCCCAGCATTTT | CASSQYYGVDQPQHF
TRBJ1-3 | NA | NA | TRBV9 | TGTGCCAGCAGCCCCAACCCGAGTGGAAACACCATATATTTT | CASSPNPSGNTIYF
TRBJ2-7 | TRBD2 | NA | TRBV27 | TGTGCCAGCGGATCCGGGGGGGGGTCCCACTACGAGCAGTACTTC | CASGSGGGSHYEQYF
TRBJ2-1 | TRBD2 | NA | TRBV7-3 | TGTGCCAGCAGCACTCGAGCGGGAGGGCGGAGCGGTGAGCAGTTCTTC | CASSTRAGGRSGEQFF
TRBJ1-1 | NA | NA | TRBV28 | TGTGCCAGCACGCCATTTAGTGTCACTGAAGCTTTCTTT | CASTPFSVTEAFF
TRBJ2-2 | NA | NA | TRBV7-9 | TGTGCCAGCAGCCCGACTACCGGGTATGGCGGGGAGCTGTTTTTT | CASSPTTGYGGELFF
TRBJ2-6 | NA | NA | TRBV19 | TGTGCCAGTAGTCCGAGCTCTGGGGCCAACGTCCTGACTTTC | CASSPSSGANVLTF
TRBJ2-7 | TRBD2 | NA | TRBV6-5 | TGTGCCAGCAGTTCCCCGGGACTAGCGGGAGTCGAGCAGTACTTC | CASSSPGLAGVEQYF
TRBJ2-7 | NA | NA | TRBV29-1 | TGCAGCGTACAGGGGATCGGGGGCTACGAGCAGTACTTC | CSVQGIGGYEQYF
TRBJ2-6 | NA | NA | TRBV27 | TGTGCCAGCAGTTCCCTCCTTCTCAGGCGCTCTGGGGCCAACGTCCTGACTTTC | CASSSLLLRRSGANVLTF
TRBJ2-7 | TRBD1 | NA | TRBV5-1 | TGCGCCAGCAGCTTGGCCTGGACAGGTAGTTCCTACGAGCAGTACTTC | CASSLAWTGSSYEQYF
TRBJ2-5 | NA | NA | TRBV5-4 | TGTGCCAGCAGCTTGTCGGCTAGCCCCCCGGGGGAGACCCAGTACTTC | CASSLSASPPGETQYF
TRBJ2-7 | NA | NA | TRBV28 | TGTGCCAGCAGTTTAGAGGGCAGTTCCTACGAGCAGTACTTC | CASSLEGSSYEQYF
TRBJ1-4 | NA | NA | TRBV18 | TGTGCCAGCGCCTCCCGCCAGGGGACTAATGAAAAACTGTTTTTT | CASASRQGTNEKLFF
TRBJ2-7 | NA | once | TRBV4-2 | TGTGCCAGCAGCAGGGGTTCCTCCTACGAGCAGTACTTC | CASSRGSSYEQYF
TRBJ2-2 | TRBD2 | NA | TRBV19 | TGTGCCAGTAGTCCGGTCGGACTAGCGCTTACACTGTTTTTT | CASSPVGLALTLFF
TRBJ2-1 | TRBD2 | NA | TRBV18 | TGTGCCAGCTCTCCCGCCCGACTAGCGGATATCAATGAGCAGTTCTTC | CASSPARLADINEQFF
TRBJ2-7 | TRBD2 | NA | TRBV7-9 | TGTGCCAGCAGTCCAACCCCGGGACTAGCGAGCTCCTACGAGCAGTACTTC | CASSPTPGLASSYEQYF
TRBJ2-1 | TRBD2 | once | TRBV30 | TGTGCCTGGAGGAGGACTAGCGGGAGTTTTAGTGAGCAGTTCTTC | CAWRRTSGSFSEQFF
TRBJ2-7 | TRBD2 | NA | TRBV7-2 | TGTGCCAGCAGCTTAGTTTTCCCCGATTTCAACGGGGGGGAGCAGTACTTC | CASSLVFPDFNGGEQYF
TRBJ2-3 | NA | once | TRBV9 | TGTGCCAGCAGCGCTACAGGGTTGGGCACAGATACGCAGTATTTT | CASSATGLGTDTQYF
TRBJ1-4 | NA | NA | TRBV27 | TGTGCCAGCAGCCGCGACCGGGGGAAACTGTTTTTT | CASSRDRGKLFF
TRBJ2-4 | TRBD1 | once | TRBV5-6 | TGTGCCAGCAGCTTGATAGGGCAGGGGGCAAACATTCAGTACTTC | CASSLIGQGANIQYF
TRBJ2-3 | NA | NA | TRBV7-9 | TGTGCCAGCAGCCAGACTGGTGGGACAGATACGCAGTATTTT | CASSQTGGTDTQYF
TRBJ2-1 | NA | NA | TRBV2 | TGTGCCAGCGCCCGGACAGTTTACAATGAGCAGTTCTTC | CASARTVYNEQFF
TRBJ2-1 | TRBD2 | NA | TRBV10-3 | TGTGCCATCAGTGGACTAGCAGGCAATGAGCAGTTCTTC | CAISGLAGNEQFF
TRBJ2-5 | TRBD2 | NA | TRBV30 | TGTGCCTGGAGGATGGCGGGAGAAGAGACCCAGTACTTC | CAWRMAGEETQYF
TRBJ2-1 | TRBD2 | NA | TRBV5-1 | TGCGCCAGCAGCTTGGTGGGACTAGCGGGAGGGTACAATGAGCAGTTCTTC | CASSLVGLAGGYNEQFF
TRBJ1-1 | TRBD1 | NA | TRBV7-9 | TGTGCCAGCAGCTTAGGTGCGGGGCAGGGGGGCACTGAAGCTTTCTTT | CASSLGAGQGGTEAFF
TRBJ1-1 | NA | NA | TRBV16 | TGTGCCAGCAGCCAATCGTTTCCGGAAGCTTTCTTT | CASSQSFPEAFF
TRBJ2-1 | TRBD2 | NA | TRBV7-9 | TGTGCCAGCGGGACTCTAGCGGCCAGGGAGAATGAGCAGTTCTTC | CASGTLAARENEQFF
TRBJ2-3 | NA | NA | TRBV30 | TGTGCCTGGAGTGCGGTCGAGTACGATACGCAGTATTTT | CAWSAVEYDTQYF
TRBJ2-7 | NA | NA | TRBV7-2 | TGTGCCAGCAGCCTAAGCGGTACGGCCGCCTACGAGCAGTACTTC | CASSLSGTAAYEQYF
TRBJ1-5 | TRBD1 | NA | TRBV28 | TGTGCCAGCAGTTTCTCGGACAGGAAGCATCAGCCCCAGCATTTT | CASSFSDRKHQPQHF
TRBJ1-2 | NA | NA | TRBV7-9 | TGTGCCAGCAGCTTAGCGATCGTCAGAACCAACTATGGCTACACCTTC | CASSLAIVRTNYGYTF
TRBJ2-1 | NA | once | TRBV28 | TGTGCCAGCAGTTCCAGACTACTCCCCAATGAGCAGTTCTTC | CASSSRLLPNEQFF
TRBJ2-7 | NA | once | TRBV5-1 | TGCGCCAGCAGAATAATTTCCCGGGACGAGCAGTACTTC | CASRIISRDEQYF
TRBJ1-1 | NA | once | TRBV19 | TGTGCCAGTAGTGCTAGACCGAACACTGAAGCTTTCTTT | CASSARPNTEAFF
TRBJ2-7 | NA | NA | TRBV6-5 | TGTGCCAGCAATCGGGGGAGCTCCTACGAGCAGTACTTC | CASNRGSSYEQYF
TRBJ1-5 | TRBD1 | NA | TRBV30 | TGTGCCTGGAGTACGGGACAGGGGGCTAATCAGCCCCAGCATTTT | CAWSTGQGANQPQHF
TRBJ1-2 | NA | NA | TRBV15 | TGTGCCACCAGCAGTGCTCGTCCGAGCAACTATGGCTACACCTTC | CATSSARPSNYGYTF
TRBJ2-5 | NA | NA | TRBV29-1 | TGCAGCGCCGACGGTCTAGGCGGAACCTTGCAAGAGACCCAGTACTTC | CSADGLGGTLQETQYF
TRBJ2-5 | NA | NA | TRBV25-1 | TGTGCCAGCAGTGGAAGCGGACAAGAGACCCAGTACTTC | CASSGSGQETQYF
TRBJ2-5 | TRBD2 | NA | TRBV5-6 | TGTGCCAGCAGCCGGACTAGCGGGAGTGGGGAGACCCAGTACTTC | CASSRTSGSGETQYF
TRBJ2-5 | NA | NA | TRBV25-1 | TGTGCCAGCAATGGGGGCGAGACCCAGTACTTC | CASNGGETQYF
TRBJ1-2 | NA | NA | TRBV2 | TGTGCCAGCAGTGAAGCGCGGCAGCCGGGGGGCTACACCTTC | CASSEARQPGGYTF
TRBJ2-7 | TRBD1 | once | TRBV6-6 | TGTGCCAGCAGTAAGGACAGGGCAATTTACGAGCAGTACTTC | CASSKDRAIYEQYF